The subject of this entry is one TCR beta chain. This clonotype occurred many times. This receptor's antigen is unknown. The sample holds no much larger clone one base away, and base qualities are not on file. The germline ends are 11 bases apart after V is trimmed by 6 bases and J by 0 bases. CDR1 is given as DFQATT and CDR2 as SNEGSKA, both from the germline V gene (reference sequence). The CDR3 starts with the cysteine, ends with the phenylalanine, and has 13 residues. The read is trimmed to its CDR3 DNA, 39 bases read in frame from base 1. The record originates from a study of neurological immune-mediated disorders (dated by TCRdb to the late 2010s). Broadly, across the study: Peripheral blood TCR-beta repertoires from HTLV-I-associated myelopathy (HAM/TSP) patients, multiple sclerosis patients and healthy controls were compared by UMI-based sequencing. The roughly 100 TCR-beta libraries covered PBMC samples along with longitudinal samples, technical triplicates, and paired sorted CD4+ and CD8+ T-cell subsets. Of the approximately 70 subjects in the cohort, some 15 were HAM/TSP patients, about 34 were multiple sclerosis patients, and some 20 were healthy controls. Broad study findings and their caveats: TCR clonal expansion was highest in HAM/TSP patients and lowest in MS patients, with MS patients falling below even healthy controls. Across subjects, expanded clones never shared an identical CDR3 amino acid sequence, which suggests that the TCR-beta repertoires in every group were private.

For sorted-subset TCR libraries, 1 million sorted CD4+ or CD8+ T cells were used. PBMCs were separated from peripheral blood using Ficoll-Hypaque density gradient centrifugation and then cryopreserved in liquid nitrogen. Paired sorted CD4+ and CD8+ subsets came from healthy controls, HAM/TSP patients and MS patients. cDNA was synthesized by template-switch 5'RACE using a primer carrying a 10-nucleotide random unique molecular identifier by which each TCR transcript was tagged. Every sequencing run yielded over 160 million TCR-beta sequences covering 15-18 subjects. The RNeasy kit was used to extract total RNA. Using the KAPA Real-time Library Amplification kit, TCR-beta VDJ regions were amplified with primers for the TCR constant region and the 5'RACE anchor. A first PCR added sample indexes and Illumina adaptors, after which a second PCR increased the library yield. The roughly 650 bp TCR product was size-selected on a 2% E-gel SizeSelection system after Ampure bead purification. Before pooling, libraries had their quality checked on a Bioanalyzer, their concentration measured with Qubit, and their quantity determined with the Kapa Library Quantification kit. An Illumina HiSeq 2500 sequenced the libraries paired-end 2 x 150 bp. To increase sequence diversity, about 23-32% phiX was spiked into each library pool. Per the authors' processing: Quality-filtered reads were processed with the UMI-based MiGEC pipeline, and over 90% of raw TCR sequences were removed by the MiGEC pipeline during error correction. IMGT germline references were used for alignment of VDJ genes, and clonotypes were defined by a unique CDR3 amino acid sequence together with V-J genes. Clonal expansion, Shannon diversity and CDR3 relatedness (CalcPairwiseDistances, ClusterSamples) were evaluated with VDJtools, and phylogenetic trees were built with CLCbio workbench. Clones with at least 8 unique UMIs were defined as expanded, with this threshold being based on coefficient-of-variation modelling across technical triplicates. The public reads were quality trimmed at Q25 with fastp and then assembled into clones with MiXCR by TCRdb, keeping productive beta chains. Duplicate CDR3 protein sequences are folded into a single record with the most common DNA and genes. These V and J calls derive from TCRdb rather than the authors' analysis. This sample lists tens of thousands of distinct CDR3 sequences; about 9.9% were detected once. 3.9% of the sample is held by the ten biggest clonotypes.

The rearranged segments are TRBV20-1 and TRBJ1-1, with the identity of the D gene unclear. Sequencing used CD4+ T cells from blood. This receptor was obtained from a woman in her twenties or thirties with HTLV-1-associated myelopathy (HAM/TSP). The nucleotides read TGCAGTGCACAGCCACAATTGAACACTGAAGCTTTCTTT. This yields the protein CSAQPQLNTEAFF.